Each of the 12 T cell receptor beta chains below was sequenced from the same sample in a study of chemoradiotherapy in HPV16-positive cancers. Assay: immunoSEQ multiplex PCR; the TCRdb copy retains only in-frame clones and omits some. The sample includes 25,000 to 30,000 clones, roughly 92% seen only once; the top ten take approximately 23%. This specimen consisted of blood, obtained from a patient who underwent chemoradiotherapy. The receptors were sampled from a human donor with HPV-associated anogenital cancer.

The J gene is TRBJ2-3, the V gene TRBV19; weak D call: TRBD1 (6 bases). V shed 4 bases and J shed 2 bases, with 10 bases lying between them. The CDR3 is made up of 14 amino acids. Germline V gene lookup returns CDR1 LNHDA and CDR2 SQIVND (reference sequence). The CDR3 bases are TGTGCCAGTAGTAGTGGGACAATCACAGATACGCAGTATTTT. Protein: CASSSGTITDTQYF. The full variable domain, completed using reference TRBV19 and TRBJ2-3, is DGGITQSPKYLFRKEGQNVTLSCEQNLNHDAMYWYRQDPGQGLRLIYYSQIVNDFQKGDIAEGYSVSREKKESFPLTVTSAQKNPTAFYLCASSSGTITDTQYFGPGTRLTVL.

This chain joins TRBV6-6 and TRBJ1-6; D may be TRBD1 (5 bases). This CDR3 has 14 residues. The V gene lost 7 bases and the J gene lost 7 bases, with 14 bases spanning the gap. Germline assignment: CDR1 MNHNY and CDR2 SVGAGI (reference sequence). CDR3 protein: CASTAGTANSPLHF. The CDR3, as DNA: TGTGCCAGCACGGCGGGGACGGCCAATTCACCCCTCCACTTT.

The V call is TRBV5-1, the J call TRBJ2-7; 7 nucleotides line up with TRBD1. Germline V gene data show CDR1 as SGHRS and CDR2 as YFSETQ. The CDR3 loop spans 17 amino acids. V lost 0 bases to trimming and J lost 4 bases; unmatched junction nucleotides: 13. CDR3 sequence: CASSLASPHRGGYEQYF. CDR3 nucleotides: TGCGCCAGCAGCTTGGCCAGCCCCCACAGGGGTGGGTACGAGCAGTACTTC.

The gene calls are TRBV5-1 and TRBJ2-2; 12 bases line up with TRBD2. This CDR3 is 15 amino acids long. V lost 1 base to trimming and J lost 6 bases; unmatched junction nucleotides: 1. The germline V gene encodes CDR1 SGHRS and CDR2 YFSETQ. The CDR3, as DNA: TGCGCCAGCAGCTTGAGGACTAGCGGGGCCGGGGAGCTGTTTTTT. Translated, it gives CASSLRTSGAGELFF.

This chain uses TRBV5-1 with TRBJ1-6, with D unresolved. Trimming stripped 1 base from V and 7 bases from J, with 6 bases between. CDR3 length: 13 amino acids. CDR1 and CDR2 from the germline V gene are SGHRS and YFSETQ. The CDR3 DNA reads as TGCGCCAGCAGCTTGAAAGAGAATTCACCCCTCCACTTT. Amino acids: CASSLKENSPLHF.

This rearrangement joins TRBV7-2 to TRBJ1-2, with D perhaps matching TRBD1 (5 bases). The ends were cut back, 5 bases at V and 3 bases at J, with 13 bases in the middle. Germline V gene lookup returns CDR1 SGHTA and CDR2 FQGNSA. This CDR3 spans 14 amino acids. DNA of the CDR3: TGTGCCAGCAGCCCCCAGGTCAGGGACTATGGCTACACCTTC. Amino acids: CASSPQVRDYGYTF.

The J gene is TRBJ2-7, the V gene TRBV6-1, with D perhaps TRBD1 or TRBD2 (5 bases each). The germline CDR1 and CDR2 sequences are MNHNS and SASEGT. Trimming left V 4 bases short and J 3 bases short, with 7 bases between. This CDR3 comprises 12 residues. The CDR3 DNA sequence: TGTGCCAGCAGTGGGGACCGCTACGAGCAGTACTTC. It encodes CASSGDRYEQYF.

The chain couples TRBV28 to TRBJ1-5, with a possible D match to TRBD1 (6 bases). Germline V lookup: CDR1 MDHEN, CDR2 SYDVKM. V was clipped by 10 bases and J by 2 bases, with 18 bases between them. This CDR3 region has 15 residues. This CDR3 is CAIGGWVAGNQPQHF. The DNA for the CDR3 is TGTGCCATAGGGGGGTGGGTTGCCGGCAATCAGCCCCAGCATTTT.

This chain links TRBV14 with TRBJ2-1, with D unresolved. With 4 bases removed from V and 10 bases from J, the gap between germline ends came to 8 bases. The CDR3 consists of 11 residues. CDR1 is SGHDN, CDR2 FVKESK, per germline. CDR3 sequence reads: CASSLSTEQFF. DNA for the CDR3: TGTGCCAGCAGCCTGAGTACCGAGCAGTTCTTC.

The CDR3 loop is CASSLPGQAAGNTIYF. CDR3 DNA sequence: TGTGCCAGCAGCTTGCCGGGGCAGGCGGCTGGAAACACCATATATTTT. This sequence joins TRBV5-5 and TRBJ1-3; a possible D gene is TRBD1 (5 bases). This CDR3 is 16 amino acids long. CDR1 SGHKS and CDR2 YYEKEE come from the germline V gene (reference sequence). V was trimmed by 1 base and J by 2 bases, leaving 13 bases between them.

This chain connects TRBV5-4 to TRBJ2-5; no definite D call. The CDR3 has 15 residues. Germline V CDR1 and CDR2: SGHNT, YYREEE (reference sequence). Trimming shortened V by 0 bases and J by 4 bases, and 13 bases separated the two germline ends. CDR3 nucleotides: TGTGCCAGCAGCTTGGGGGTTACAAATCGAGAGACCCAGTACTTC. Translated, it gives CASSLGVTNRETQYF.

The chain carries TRBV7-2 and TRBJ1-2; D call uncertain. Germline V lookup: CDR1 SGHTA, CDR2 FQGNSA. With 1 base removed from V and 4 bases from J, the gap between germline ends came to 10 bases. This CDR3 has 14 amino acids. The CDR3 nucleotides are TGTGCCAGCAGCTTAGAGGCTTATACCTATGGCTACACCTTC. It translates to CASSLEAYTYGYTF.